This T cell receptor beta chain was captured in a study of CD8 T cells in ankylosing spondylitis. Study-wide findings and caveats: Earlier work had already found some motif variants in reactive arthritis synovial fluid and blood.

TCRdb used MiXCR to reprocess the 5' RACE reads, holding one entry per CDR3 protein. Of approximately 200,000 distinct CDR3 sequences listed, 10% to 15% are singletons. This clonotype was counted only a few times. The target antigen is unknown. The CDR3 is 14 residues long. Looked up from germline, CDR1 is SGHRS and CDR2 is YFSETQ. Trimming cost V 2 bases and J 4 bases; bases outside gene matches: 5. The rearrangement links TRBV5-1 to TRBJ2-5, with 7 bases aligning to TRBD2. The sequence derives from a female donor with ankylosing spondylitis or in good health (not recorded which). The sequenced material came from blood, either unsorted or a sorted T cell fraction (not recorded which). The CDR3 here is CASSLAGTGETQYF. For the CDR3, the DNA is TGCGCCAGCAGCTTAGCGGGAACGGGAGAGACCCAGTACTTC.